This entry lists 16 T cell receptor beta chains sequenced from one sample in a study of early T cells in non-severe SARS-CoV-2 infection. Each CDR3 protein is one row after TCRdb ran MiXCR on the 5' RACE reads. Counted here are approximately 70,000 distinct CDR3 sequences, over 10% occurring once; the ten biggest clones make up 4% to 6%. Sequencing was carried out using whole blood. These receptors were taken from an adult who was a healthcare worker with PCR-confirmed SARS-CoV-2 infection or an uninfected control (not recorded which).

This clonotype came up many times. The chain couples TRBV5-4 to TRBJ2-3; the D gene is possibly TRBD1 (6 bases). The CDR3 totals 15 residues. The V end was cut by 2 bases, the J end by 3 bases, with 13 bases between. Per germline, CDR1 SGHNT and CDR2 YYREEE (reference sequence). CDR3 sequence reads: CASSFDGGGTDTQYF. The CDR3 DNA reads as TGTGCCAGCAGCTTCGATGGGGGCGGGACAGATACGCAGTATTTT.

This clonotype was counted many times. This chain joins TRBV20-1 and TRBJ2-1; 8 positions match TRBD2. Germline-derived CDR1 and CDR2 are DFQATT and SNEGSKA (reference sequence). Trimming cost V 0 bases and J 1 base; bases outside gene matches: 5. The CDR3 spans 16 residues. The CDR3 region is CSAREGGGRSYNEQFF. CDR3 DNA sequence: TGCAGTGCTAGAGAGGGCGGGGGGCGATCCTACAATGAGCAGTTCTTC.

This chain uses TRBV12-3 or TRBV12-4 with TRBJ2-5; TRBD1 aligns across 7 bases. The V segment lost 4 bases and the J segment 2 bases; nucleotides outside the gene matches: 7. CDR3 size: 15 residues. CDR3 nucleotide sequence: TGTGCCAGCAGTTCTCTGACAGGGCGGCAAGAGACCCAGTACTTC. Its protein is CASSSLTGRQETQYF.

This clonotype was picked up a small number of times. The rearrangement joins TRBV4-2 to TRBJ2-7, with TRBD1 identical over 9 bases. The CDR3 sequence is 15 residues long. CDR1 is LGHNA, CDR2 YNFKEQ, per germline. J was trimmed by 5 bases and V by 3 bases; bases with no gene match: 8. The CDR3 sequence is CASSHATQGAHEQYF. CDR3 coding DNA: TGTGCCAGCAGCCACGCCACACAGGGGGCGCACGAGCAGTACTTC.

This clonotype was observed a handful of times. The CDR3 DNA is TGCGCCAGCAGCTTGGTGGCAGCCACCTCCTACGAGCAGTACTTC. Protein: CASSLVAATSYEQYF. This chain uses TRBV5-1 with TRBJ2-7; no definite D call. This CDR3 contains 15 residues. Per germline, CDR1 SGHRS and CDR2 YFSETQ. V was cut by 0 bases and J by 0 bases, with 10 bases left in between.

This clonotype was picked up many times. The rearrangement joins TRBV7-2 to TRBJ2-5; D remains ambiguous. V was cut by 3 bases and J by 3 bases, with 5 bases left in between. Germline-derived CDR1 and CDR2 are SGHTA and FQGNSA. The CDR3 covers 12 residues. CDR3 residues: CASSLTKETQYF. In DNA, the CDR3 is TGTGCCAGCAGCTTGACAAAAGAGACCCAGTACTTC.

This clonotype occurred a few times. The chain links TRBV19 to TRBJ2-1, with TRBD1 as a possible D gene (6 bases). Germline loops: CDR1 LNHDA, CDR2 SQIVND (reference sequence). The CDR3 covers 16 residues. V was shortened by 7 bases and J by 5 bases, with 21 bases between the two germline ends. CDR3 in amino acids: CASMGSDSRTHNEQFF. The CDR3 nucleotides read TGTGCCAGTATGGGATCGGACAGCCGAACCCACAATGAGCAGTTCTTC.

This clonotype was found many times. V is TRBV5-1 and J is TRBJ2-1; D gene uncertain. The CDR3 runs to 14 residues. CDR1 SGHRS and CDR2 YFSETQ come from the germline V gene. The V gene lost 3 bases and the J gene lost 5 bases, with 12 bases spanning the gap. In DNA form, the CDR3 reads TGCGCCAGCAGCTCTAGGAGCAGCAACAATGAGCAGTTCTTC. This gives the protein CASSSRSSNNEQFF.

The chain employs TRBV7-2 and TRBJ2-3; D is ambiguous. The germline V gene has CDR1 SGHTA and CDR2 FQGNSA. This CDR3 contains 13 residues. V gave up 4 bases and J gave up 4 bases, with 9 bases separating them. The DNA of the CDR3 is TGTGCCAGCAGCTACGGACGTGCAGATACGCAGTATTTT. This encodes CASSYGRADTQYF.

The V and J genes are TRBV5-1 and TRBJ2-1; 9 bases agree with TRBD1. V dropped 1 base and J dropped 3; count of bases not matched to a gene: 5. This CDR3 spans 16 amino acids. In germline, CDR1 is SGHRS, CDR2 YFSETQ. The CDR3 DNA is TGCGCCAGCAGCTTGTACAGGGGGCAGGTCTACAATGAGCAGTTCTTC. It encodes CASSLYRGQVYNEQFF.

This clonotype appeared many times. The chain couples TRBV5-1 to TRBJ2-4; D uncertain. V was trimmed by 4 bases and J by 8 bases, leaving 16 bases between them. In germline, CDR1 is SGHRS, CDR2 YFSETQ. The CDR3 is 14 residues long. Here the CDR3 reads CASSPRRAGDIQYF. CDR3 DNA sequence: TGCGCCAGCAGCCCCCGCCGCGCAGGAGACATTCAGTACTTC.

V gene TRBV9 combines with J gene TRBJ2-7, with D hard to call. The CDR3 spans 13 residues. The germline gives CDR1 SGDLS, CDR2 YYNGEE. Trimming left V 3 bases short and J 5 bases short, with 12 bases between. CDR3 sequence: CASSARVRDEQYF. The CDR3 nucleotides read TGTGCCAGCAGCGCCCGAGTCCGGGACGAGCAGTACTTC.

The sample holds many counts of this clonotype. The V and J genes are TRBV5-6 and TRBJ1-3; no clear D. V lost 2 bases and J lost 1, with 16 bases in between. Germline CDR1 is SGHDT and CDR2 is YYEEEE. This CDR3 is 17 amino acids long. In nucleotides, the CDR3 is TGTGCCAGCAGCTTCTTGTCTGATCCATCATCTGGAAACACCATATATTTT. Protein sequence: CASSFLSDPSSGNTIYF.

This clonotype was recorded at least ten times. The chain links TRBV5-1 to TRBJ2-1; weak D call: TRBD1 (5 bases). Between the trimmed V and J ends, which lost 0 bases and 6 bases, there was a span of 13 bases. Germline V lookup: CDR1 SGHRS, CDR2 YFSETQ. The CDR3 extends over 15 amino acids. This chain's CDR3 is CASSLDSGRSNEQFF. In nucleotides, the CDR3 is TGCGCCAGCAGCTTGGACTCAGGGCGGTCCAATGAGCAGTTCTTC.

The chain is built from TRBV7-9 and TRBJ1-3; D remains ambiguous. The CDR3 runs 13 residues. Per germline, CDR1 SEHNR and CDR2 FQNEAQ (reference sequence). Trimming took off 3 bases at V and 7 bases at J, with 10 bases between the two ends. The CDR3 DNA reads as TGTGCCAGCAGCTTCGCAGGAGTGAACACCATATATTTT. Protein sequence: CASSFAGVNTIYF.

A word on this clonotype: A read error may be the cause here, since a much bigger clone is one base away. The chain's CDR3 is CAGRPSDTQYF. The CDR3, as DNA: TGTGCCGGCAGACCTTCAGATACGCAGTATTTT. The chain is built from TRBV7-2 and TRBJ2-3; D unclear. The CDR3 spans 11 residues. The germline gives CDR1 SGHTA, CDR2 FQGNSA.